Presented here are 3 T cell receptor beta chains from one specimen sequenced in a study of immune characteristics of hereditary and idiopathic chronic pancreatitis. Clones were sequenced by immunoSEQ multiplex PCR, and TCRdb holds only the in-frame ones, with some missing. This table holds about 14,000 clones, about 70% found once. The pancreas tissue came from patients undergoing total pancreatectomy with islet autotransplantation. Source material: pancreas tissue with hereditary chronic pancreatitis. Receptors originate from a human donor with chronic pancreatitis.

The genes are TRBV7-8 and TRBJ2-3; D may be TRBD1 or TRBD2 (5 bases each). V shed 7 bases and J shed 0 bases, with 17 bases lying between them. Germline CDR1 reads SGHVS; CDR2 reads FQNEAQ. CDR3 size: 16 residues. CDR3 DNA: TGTGCCAGCACCGCCAGGGACGGCGCTAGCACAGATACGCAGTATTTT. Amino acids: CASTARDGASTDTQYF. Based on the CDR3 plus reference TRBV7-8 and TRBJ2-3, the full variable domain is GAGVSQSPRYKVAKRGQDVALRCDPISGHVSLFWYQQALGQGPEFLTYFQNEAQLDKSGLPSDRFFAERPEGSVSTLKIQRTQQEDSAVYLCASTARDGASTDTQYFGPGTRLTVL.

This clone was seen a single time. The chain employs TRBV24-1 and TRBJ2-4; TRBD2 is a possible D gene (5 bases). Trimming left V 1 base short and J 10 bases short, with 7 bases between. CDR3 size: 12 residues. CDR1 and CDR2 (germline): KGHDR, SFDVKD. The CDR3 region has the DNA TGTGCCACCAGTGATTTCGGACTTATTCAGTACTTC. Its translation is CATSDFGLIQYF.

This chain uses TRBV29-1 with TRBJ2-4, with D unclear. CDR1 SQVTM and CDR2 ANQGSEA come from the germline V gene. The CDR3 contains 13 residues. V was trimmed by 4 bases and J by 0 bases, leaving 7 bases between them. The CDR3 DNA sequence: TGCAGCGTTGTAGGTCTAGCCAAAAACATTCAGTACTTC. Protein: CSVVGLAKNIQYF.